The entry below describes one T cell receptor beta chain. This record belongs to a study of blood T cell repertoires in COVID-19. Overall study context: The study drew acute and convalescent COVID-19 samples from the United States, Italy and Spain. T cells, B-cell-depleted T cells, or PBMCs supplied cDNA or gDNA.

V was clipped by 7 bases and J by 0 bases, with 15 bases between them. This CDR3 contains 16 residues. Germline V gene data show CDR1 as MGHRA and CDR2 as YSYEKL. Using immunoSEQ multiplex PCR, the repertoire was profiled, and TCRdb retains in-frame clones only, with some absent. Of roughly 250,000 clones detected, 70% to 75% appear once; the ten largest clones hold more than 2.5%. V is TRBV4-1 and J is TRBJ1-4; D ambiguous. Sequenced material: peripheral blood. This TCR derives from an elderly woman with acute or convalescent COVID-19. CDR3 in amino acids: CASTLEGTATNEKLFF. In DNA form, the CDR3 reads TGCGCCAGCACCCTTGAGGGAACTGCAACTAATGAAAAACTGTTTTTT.